The 30 T cell receptor beta chains given below trace back to one sample, sequenced in a study of T cell responses to AZD1222 COVID-19 vaccine. The table came from immunoSEQ multiplex PCR; TCRdb's copy has only in-frame clones and leaves some out. The data show 150,000 to 200,000 clones, 85% to 95% seen once. The specimen was peripheral blood, collected on day 0 of AZD1222 vaccination. The receptors stem from an adult in good health.

V gene TRBV30 combines with J gene TRBJ2-1; 7 positions agree with TRBD2. CDR1 and CDR2 from the germline V gene are GTSNPN and SVGIG (reference sequence). CDR3 length equals 12 residues. The J segment lost 7 bases and the V segment lost 5 bases, leaving 5 bases of the junction unmatched. CDR3 bases: TGTGCCTGGGGGAGGGGCGGTAATGAGCAGTTCTTC. Translation: CAWGRGGNEQFF.

The CDR3 bases are TGTGCCAGTAGTATGACCGGGACAGGGTCTAACTATGGCTACACCTTC. Translation gives CASSMTGTGSNYGYTF. The chain is built from TRBV19 and TRBJ1-2; 9 bases align to TRBD1. CDR3 length: 16 residues. Germline V gene data show CDR1 as LNHDA and CDR2 as SQIVND (reference sequence). The V gene end was trimmed by 3 bases and the J gene end by 0 bases; junction bases not matched to a gene: 5.

This clone was picked up one time. The rearrangement links TRBV3-1 (or the pseudogene TRBV3-2) to TRBJ1-1; 9 nucleotides match TRBD1. V shed 2 bases, J shed 2 bases, and the junction held 6 bases outside the gene matches. Germline CDR1 is LGHDT and CDR2 is YNNKEL (reference sequence). The length of the CDR3 is 16 residues. CDR3 sequence: CASSQSSGQGNTEAFF. Here the CDR3 DNA reads TGTGCCAGCAGCCAAAGTTCGGGACAGGGAAACACTGAAGCTTTCTTT.

The J gene is TRBJ1-6, the V gene TRBV7-9, with D uncertain. V was pared by 6 bases and J by 7 bases, with 16 bases between. The CDR3 is 15 amino acids. Germline CDR1 SEHNR, CDR2 FQNEAQ (reference sequence). The CDR3 sequence is CASRAQFPGNSPLHF. The CDR3 nucleotides are TGTGCCAGCAGAGCCCAGTTCCCTGGGAATTCACCCCTCCACTTT.

V and J are TRBV4-2 and TRBJ2-1; no reliable D call. The CDR3 contains 16 residues. Germline-derived CDR1 and CDR2 are LGHNA and YNFKEQ. V was cut by 0 bases and J by 1 base, with 10 bases left in between. CDR3 in amino acids: CASSQERSVSYNEQFF. In DNA form, the CDR3 reads TGTGCCAGCAGCCAAGAGCGGTCGGTGTCCTACAATGAGCAGTTCTTC.

The chain has TRBV5-6 and TRBJ1-2; the D gene is possibly TRBD1 (5 bases). Germline CDR1 reads SGHDT; CDR2 reads YYEEEE. The CDR3 covers 14 residues. Deletions cut 4 bases from V and 2 bases from J, with 12 bases between. This CDR3 is CASSPPTVNYGYTF. In nucleotides, the CDR3 is TGTGCCAGCAGCCCCCCGACAGTCAACTATGGCTACACCTTC.

This clone was seen a single time. The chain has TRBV6-5 and TRBJ1-1; perhaps TRBD1 as D (6 bases). Trimming removed 2 bases at V and 1 base at J, with 8 bases between. Per germline, CDR1 MNHEY and CDR2 SVGAGI. The CDR3 runs to 14 residues. For the CDR3, the DNA is TGTGCCAGCAGTTACCTACAGGGGAACACTGAAGCTTTCTTT. Translated: CASSYLQGNTEAFF.

This chain links TRBV19 with TRBJ1-6; D is ambiguous. V lost 7 bases and J lost 2, with 18 bases in between. The CDR3 is 17 residues long. CDR1 and CDR2 from the germline V gene are LNHDA and SQIVND (reference sequence). This CDR3 reads CASTPIPSGPYNSPLHF. For the CDR3, the DNA is TGTGCCAGTACCCCAATCCCTTCCGGACCCTATAATTCACCCCTCCACTTT.

The rearrangement uses TRBV3-1 (or the pseudogene TRBV3-2) and TRBJ1-6; D not resolved. Trimming removed 2 bases from V and 6 bases from J, with 8 bases in between. The length of the CDR3 is 14 residues. The germline CDR1 and CDR2 sequences are LGHDT and YNNKEL (reference sequence). The CDR3: CASSQTNTNSPLHF. The CDR3 DNA reads as TGTGCCAGCAGCCAAACCAATACTAATTCACCCCTCCACTTT.

The rearrangement links TRBV7-2 to TRBJ2-3, with TRBD2 matching over 8 bases. The CDR3 is made up of 15 amino acids. Germline V gene lookup returns CDR1 SGHTA and CDR2 FQGNSA. The V segment lost 4 bases and the J segment 1 base; nucleotides outside the gene matches: 4. CDR3 region: CASSSGGRGTDTQYF. The CDR3 DNA is TGTGCCAGCAGCTCGGGGGGGCGGGGCACAGATACGCAGTATTTT. The full variable domain, completed using reference TRBV7-2 and TRBJ2-3, is GAGVSQSPSNKVTEKGKDVELRCDPISGHTALYWYRQSLGQGLEFLIYFQGNSAPDKSGLPSDRFSAERTGGSVSTLTIQRTQQEDSAVYLCASSSGGRGTDTQYFGPGTRLTVL.

In this sample, this clone turned up a few times. The J gene is TRBJ2-5, the V gene TRBV9; D is perhaps TRBD2 (6 bases). The CDR3 has 15 amino acids. Trimming removed 3 bases at V and 2 bases at J, with 14 bases between. The germline gives CDR1 SGDLS, CDR2 YYNGEE. DNA for the CDR3: TGTGCCAGCAGCGAAACGCCTAGCGCACAAGAGACCCAGTACTTC. Its protein product is CASSETPSAQETQYF.

The chain combines TRBV6-5 with TRBJ1-5; TRBD1 is a possible D gene (5 bases). Trimming took 0 bases from V and 6 from J, leaving 6 bases between them. Germline V gene sequence: CDR1 MNHEY, CDR2 SVGAGI. The CDR3 runs 13 residues. The CDR3 sequence: CASSYSGVQPQHF. The CDR3 DNA reads as TGTGCCAGCAGTTACTCGGGGGTTCAGCCCCAGCATTTT.

The gene calls are TRBV2 and TRBJ2-2; 8 nucleotides align to TRBD1. Germline-derived CDR1 and CDR2 are SNHLY and FYNNEI. There are 14 residues in the CDR3. V lost 3 bases, J lost 8 bases, and 5 bases stayed unmatched. The CDR3 bases are TGTGCCAGCAGTGACGGGACAGGTCGGGGGGAGCTGTTTTTT. Translating gives CASSDGTGRGELFF.

This sequence joins TRBV5-1 and TRBJ2-1; possible D gene TRBD2, 5 bases. Germline CDR1 SGHRS, CDR2 YFSETQ. The CDR3 is made up of 12 amino acids. V dropped 4 bases and J dropped 7 bases, with 9 bases sitting between them. CDR3 nucleotide sequence: TGCGCCAGCAGCCCTCAGCGGAATGAGCAGTTCTTC. It yields the protein CASSPQRNEQFF.

This clone occurred once. This chain joins TRBV7-6 and TRBJ1-2; tentative D call: TRBD1 (6 bases). Trimming took off 3 bases at V and 0 bases at J, with 14 bases between the two ends. This CDR3 has 16 amino acids. Germline V gene data show CDR1 as SGHVS and CDR2 as FNYEAQ. The CDR3 here is CASSFIPGHSNYGYTF. CDR3 DNA sequence: TGTGCCAGCAGCTTTATACCGGGACACTCTAACTATGGCTACACCTTC. Full variable domain (remainder filled in from reference TRBV7-6 and TRBJ1-2): GAGVSQSPRYKVTKRGQDVALRCDPISGHVSLYWYRQALGQGPEFLTYFNYEAQQDKSGLPNDRFSAERPEGSISTLTIQRTEQRDSAMYRCASSFIPGHSNYGYTFGSGTRLTVV.

The chain carries TRBV3-1 (or the pseudogene TRBV3-2) and TRBJ2-2, with no clear D. Trimming left V 2 bases short and J 6 bases short, with 4 bases between. The CDR3 has 12 residues. In germline, CDR1 is LGHDT, CDR2 YNNKEL (reference sequence). CDR3 region: CASSQWAGELFF. As DNA, the CDR3 is TGTGCCAGCAGCCAATGGGCCGGGGAGCTGTTTTTT.

This clone appeared once. In nucleotides, the CDR3 is TGTGCCAGCAGTTTGCGGCAGCAGAACACTGAAGCTTTCTTT. Its translation is CASSLRQQNTEAFF. This sequence joins TRBV28 and TRBJ1-1; D is undetermined. The CDR3 spans 14 residues. Trimming shortened V by 3 bases and J by 1 base, and 9 bases separated the two germline ends. Germline-derived CDR1 and CDR2 are MDHEN and SYDVKM.

CDR3 nucleotide sequence: TGTGCCAGCAGACCGGGACAGGGCTCCTACAATGAGCAGTTCTTC. It is translated as CASRPGQGSYNEQFF. The chain employs TRBV5-5 and TRBJ2-1, with TRBD1 matching 9 bases. In germline, CDR1 is SGHKS, CDR2 YYEKEE (reference sequence). The V and J ends lost 5 bases and 0 bases, in that order; junction bases with no gene match: 3. The CDR3 runs to 15 residues.

The V and J genes are TRBV30 and TRBJ1-5; 8 positions agree with TRBD1. Germline loops: CDR1 GTSNPN, CDR2 SVGIG (reference sequence). V was clipped by 6 bases and J by 1 base; unmatched bases: 2. CDR3 length: 13 residues. The CDR3 DNA sequence: TGTGCCTGCCAGGGGGCAAGCAATCAGCCCCAGCATTTT. It specifies CACQGASNQPQHF. The full variable domain, with the rest looked up from reference TRBV30 and TRBJ1-5, is SQTIHQWPATLVQPVGSPLSLECTVEGTSNPNLYWYRQAAGRGLQLLFYSVGIGQISSEVPQNLSASRPQDRQFILSSKKLLLSDSGFYLCACQGASNQPQHFGDGTRLSIL.

This chain joins TRBV30 and TRBJ1-1, with D maybe TRBD1 (5 bases). This CDR3 is 13 amino acids long. Per germline, CDR1 GTSNPN and CDR2 SVGIG (reference sequence). Trimming shortened V by 3 bases and J by 4 bases, and 12 bases separated the two germline ends. CDR3 amino acids: CAWRGRPATEAFF. In DNA form, the CDR3 reads TGTGCCTGGAGGGGACGCCCCGCCACTGAAGCTTTCTTT.

The chain has TRBV14 and TRBJ1-4; D is uncertain. In germline, CDR1 is SGHDN, CDR2 FVKESK. The V end was cut by 4 bases, the J end by 8 bases, with 17 bases between. The length of the CDR3 is 15 residues. This chain's CDR3 is CASSPISGLGEKLFF. In DNA, the CDR3 is TGTGCCAGCAGCCCTATTTCAGGATTAGGAGAAAAACTGTTTTTT.

This clone has just one count. V is TRBV30 and J is TRBJ1-1; possibly TRBD1 for D (6 bases). V was clipped by 1 base and J by 3 bases, with 9 bases between them. This CDR3 spans 13 amino acids. Germline lookup yields CDR1 GTSNPN and CDR2 SVGIG (reference sequence). The CDR3 loop is CAWSATGYTEAFF. In DNA, the CDR3 is TGTGCCTGGAGTGCTACAGGGTACACTGAAGCTTTCTTT.

V and J are TRBV27 and TRBJ1-2; a possible D gene is TRBD1 (6 bases). Germline assignment: CDR1 MNHEY and CDR2 SMNVEV (reference sequence). This CDR3 spans 12 amino acids. The V gene lost 6 bases and the J gene lost 13 bases, with 18 bases spanning the gap. CDR3 nucleotide sequence: TGTGCCAGCAGGCCTAGCGGGGGGGCAGCCACCTTC. It codes for CASRPSGGAATF.

The chain employs TRBV5-5 and TRBJ1-5, with TRBD1 as a possible D gene (5 bases). Germline-derived CDR1 and CDR2 are SGHKS and YYEKEE (reference sequence). The CDR3 runs 15 residues. Trimming stripped 1 base from V and 4 bases from J, with 12 bases between. Here the CDR3 reads CASSLWGEGNQPQHF. The CDR3 nucleotides read TGTGCCAGCAGCTTGTGGGGGGAAGGGAATCAGCCCCAGCATTTT.

Here the CDR3 DNA reads TGTGCCAGTAGTGCGCAGAGCTCCTACAATGAGCAGTTCTTC. The encoded protein is CASSAQSSYNEQFF. The chain employs TRBV19 and TRBJ2-1; D unclear. This CDR3 has 14 residues. Germline CDR1 LNHDA, CDR2 SQIVND (reference sequence). Trimming stripped 5 bases from V and 0 bases from J, with 8 bases between.

The V gene is TRBV7-2, the J gene TRBJ1-1; no definite D call. This CDR3 contains 14 residues. Germline loops: CDR1 SGHTA, CDR2 FQGNSA. The ends were cut back, 5 bases at V and 1 base at J, with 11 bases in the middle. The CDR3 reads CASSPGRGNTEAFF. The CDR3 coding sequence is TGTGCCAGCAGCCCCGGGCGGGGGAACACTGAAGCTTTCTTT.

This clone was recorded only once. The chain carries TRBV11-1 and TRBJ2-7, with 9 bases lining up with TRBD1. This CDR3 comprises 16 residues. The V segment lost 5 bases and the J segment 2 bases; nucleotides outside the gene matches: 10. Germline values: CDR1 SGHAT, CDR2 FQDESV (reference sequence). This chain's CDR3 is CASSRPGQGGTYEQYF. The CDR3 DNA reads as TGTGCCAGCAGCCGCCCGGGACAGGGAGGAACCTACGAGCAGTACTTC.

The V call is TRBV11-2, the J call TRBJ2-2, with 10 bases lining up with TRBD2. Germline-derived CDR1 and CDR2 are SGHAT and FQNNGV. V lost 1 base, J lost 6 bases, and 5 bases stayed unmatched. The CDR3 totals 16 residues. The CDR3 nucleotides are TGTGCCAGCAGCTTAGTGCTAGCGGGAGCATCCGGGGAGCTGTTTTTT. Translating it yields CASSLVLAGASGELFF.

This clone was counted at least ten times. The chain has TRBV15 and TRBJ1-3, with a weak D call TRBD1 (5 bases). V lost 1 base and J lost 2, with 12 bases in between. The CDR3 covers 16 residues. Germline V gene lookup returns CDR1 LNHNV and CDR2 YYDKDF (reference sequence). The CDR3 reads CATSRAQGEAGNTIYF. CDR3 DNA sequence: TGTGCCACCAGCAGAGCCCAAGGGGAGGCTGGAAACACCATATATTTT.

The J gene is TRBJ2-2, the V gene TRBV10-1, with D maybe TRBD1 (5 bases). The V and J ends lost 5 bases and 5 bases respectively, with 12 bases between them. Looked up from germline, CDR1 is WNHNN and CDR2 is SYGVQD (reference sequence). This CDR3 has 14 amino acids. CDR3 residues: CASSSLTETGELFF. DNA for the CDR3: TGCGCCAGCAGTTCCTTGACAGAAACCGGGGAGCTGTTTTTT.